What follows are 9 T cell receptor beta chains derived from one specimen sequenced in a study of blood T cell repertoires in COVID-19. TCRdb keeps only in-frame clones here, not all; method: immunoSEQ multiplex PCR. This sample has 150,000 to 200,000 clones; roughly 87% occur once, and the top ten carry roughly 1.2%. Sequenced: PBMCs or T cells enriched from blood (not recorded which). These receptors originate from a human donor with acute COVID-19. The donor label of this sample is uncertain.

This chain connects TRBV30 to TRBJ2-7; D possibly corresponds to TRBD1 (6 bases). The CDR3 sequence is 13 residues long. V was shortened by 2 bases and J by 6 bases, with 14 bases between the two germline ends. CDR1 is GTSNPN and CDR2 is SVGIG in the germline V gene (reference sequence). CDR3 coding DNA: TGTGCCTGGAGTAAAGGGACATTCAGCGAGCAGTACTTC. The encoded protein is CAWSKGTFSEQYF. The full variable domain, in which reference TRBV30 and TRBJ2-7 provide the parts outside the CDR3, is SQTIHQWPATLVQPVGSPLSLECTVEGTSNPNLYWYRQAAGRGLQLLFYSVGIGQISSEVPQNLSASRPQDRQFILSSKKLLLSDSGFYLCAWSKGTFSEQYFGPGTRLTVT.

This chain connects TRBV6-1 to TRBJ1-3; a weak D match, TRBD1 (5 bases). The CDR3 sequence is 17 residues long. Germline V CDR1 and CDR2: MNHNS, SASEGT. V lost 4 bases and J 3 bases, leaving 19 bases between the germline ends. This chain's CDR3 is CASSGRAGRGFGNTIYF. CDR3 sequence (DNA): TGTGCCAGCAGTGGGAGGGCAGGGAGGGGATTTGGAAACACCATATATTTT.

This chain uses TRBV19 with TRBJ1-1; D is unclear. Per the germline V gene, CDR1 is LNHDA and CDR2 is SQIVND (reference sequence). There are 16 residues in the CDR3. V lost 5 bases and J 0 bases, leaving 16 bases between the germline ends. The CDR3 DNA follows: TGTGCCAGTAGTTCGGGGAACAGTTACATGAACACTGAAGCTTTCTTT. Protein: CASSSGNSYMNTEAFF.

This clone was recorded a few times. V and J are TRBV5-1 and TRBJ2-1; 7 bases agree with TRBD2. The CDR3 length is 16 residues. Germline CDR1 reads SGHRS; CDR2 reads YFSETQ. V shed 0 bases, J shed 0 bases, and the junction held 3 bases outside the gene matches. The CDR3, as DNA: TGCGCCAGCAGCTTGGCGGGGGGATTCTCCTACAATGAGCAGTTCTTC. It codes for CASSLAGGFSYNEQFF.

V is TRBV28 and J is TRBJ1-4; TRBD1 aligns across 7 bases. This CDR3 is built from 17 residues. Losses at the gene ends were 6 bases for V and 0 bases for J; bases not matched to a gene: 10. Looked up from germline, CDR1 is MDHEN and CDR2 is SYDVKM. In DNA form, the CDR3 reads TGTGCCAGCAGCCCCGGGACAGTTAACCCAACTAATGAAAAACTGTTTTTT. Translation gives CASSPGTVNPTNEKLFF.

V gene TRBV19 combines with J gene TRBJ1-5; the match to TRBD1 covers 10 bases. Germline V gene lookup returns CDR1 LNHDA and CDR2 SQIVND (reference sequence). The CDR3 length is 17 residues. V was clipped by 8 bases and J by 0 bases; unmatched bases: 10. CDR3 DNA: TGTGCCAGTCAGTCCGGGACAGGGGTTTATAGCAATCAGCCCCAGCATTTT. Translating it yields CASQSGTGVYSNQPQHF.

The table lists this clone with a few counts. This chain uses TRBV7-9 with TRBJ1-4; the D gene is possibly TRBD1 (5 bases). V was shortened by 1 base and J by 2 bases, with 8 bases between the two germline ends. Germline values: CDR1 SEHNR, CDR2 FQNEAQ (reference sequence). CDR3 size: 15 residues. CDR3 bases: TGTGCCAGCAGCTTAGAGGGGCGGACTAATGAAAAACTGTTTTTT. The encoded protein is CASSLEGRTNEKLFF.

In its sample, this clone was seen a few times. The CDR3 loop reads CASSQGQGRVSYNSPLHF. The DNA for the CDR3 is TGTGCCAGTAGTCAAGGACAGGGGAGAGTCTCCTATAATTCACCCCTCCACTTT. The chain is built from TRBV19 and TRBJ1-6; 9 nucleotides match TRBD1. CDR1 and CDR2 from the germline V gene are LNHDA and SQIVND (reference sequence). The length of the CDR3 is 18 residues. J lost 0 bases, V lost 5 bases, and 8 bases had no gene match.

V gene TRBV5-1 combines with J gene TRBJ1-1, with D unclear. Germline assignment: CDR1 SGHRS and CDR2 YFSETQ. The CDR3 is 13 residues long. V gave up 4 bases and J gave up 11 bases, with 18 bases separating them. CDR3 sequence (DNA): TGCGCCAGCAGCCCCGGGGAGCAACGTTGGGCTTTCTTT. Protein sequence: CASSPGEQRWAFF.